This TCR beta chain was retrieved from a study of blood T cell repertoires in COVID-19. The method was immunoSEQ multiplex PCR; TCRdb's version includes in-frame clones alone and lacks a portion of them. The data contain about 140,000 clones, approximately 78% of them seen just once; the ten biggest clones take up about 4.3%. This clone has only a few counts. Germline V gene data show CDR1 as DFQATT and CDR2 as SNEGSKA (reference sequence). V gave up 8 bases and J gave up 1 base, with 8 bases separating them. This CDR3 spans 11 amino acids. The sequenced sample consisted of peripheral blood. The sequence was obtained from a woman of 80 years or more with acute or convalescent COVID-19. The rearrangement uses TRBV20-1 and TRBJ1-2, with D tentatively TRBD1 (5 bases). CDR3 region: CSNDSNYGYTF. The CDR3 coding sequence is TGCAGTAACGACAGTAACTATGGCTACACCTTC.